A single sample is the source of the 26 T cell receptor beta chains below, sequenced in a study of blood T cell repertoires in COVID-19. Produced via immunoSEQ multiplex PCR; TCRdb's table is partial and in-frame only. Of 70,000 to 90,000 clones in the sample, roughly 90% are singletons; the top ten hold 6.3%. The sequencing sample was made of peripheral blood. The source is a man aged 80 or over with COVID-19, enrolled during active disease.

The CDR3 DNA reads TGCGCCAGCAGCTTACGACAGGGATTCTACGAGCAGTACTTC. It specifies CASSLRQGFYEQYF. The J gene is TRBJ2-7, the V gene TRBV5-1, with 7 bases identical to TRBD1. This CDR3 has 14 residues. Germline CDR1 SGHRS, CDR2 YFSETQ. The V and J ends lost 2 bases and 3 bases, in that order; junction bases with no gene match: 5.

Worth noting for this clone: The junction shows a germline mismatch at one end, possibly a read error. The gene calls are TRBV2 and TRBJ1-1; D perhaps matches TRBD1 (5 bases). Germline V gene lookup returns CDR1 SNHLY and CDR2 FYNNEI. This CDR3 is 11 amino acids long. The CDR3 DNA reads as TGTGCCAGCAGTGCCGGGGGACGGAACCCGTTT. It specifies CASSAGGRNPF.

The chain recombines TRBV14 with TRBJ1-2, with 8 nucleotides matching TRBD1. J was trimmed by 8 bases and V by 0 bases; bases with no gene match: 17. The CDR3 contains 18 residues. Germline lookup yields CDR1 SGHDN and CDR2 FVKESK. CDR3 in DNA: TGTGCCAGCAGCCAAGAGCCTTCAGGGGGCGCATCCGATTGGGGCTACACCTTC. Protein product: CASSQEPSGGASDWGYTF.

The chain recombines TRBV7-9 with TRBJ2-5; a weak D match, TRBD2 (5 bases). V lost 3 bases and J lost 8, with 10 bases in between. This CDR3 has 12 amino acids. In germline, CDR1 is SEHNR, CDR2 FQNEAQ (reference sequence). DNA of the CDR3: TGTGCCAGCAGCTTTGAGGGTAGAACCCAGTACTTC. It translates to CASSFEGRTQYF.

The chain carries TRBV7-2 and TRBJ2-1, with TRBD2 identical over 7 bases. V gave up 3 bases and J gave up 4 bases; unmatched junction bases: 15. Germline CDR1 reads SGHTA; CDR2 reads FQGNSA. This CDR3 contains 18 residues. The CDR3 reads CASSFPRRASGRYNEQFF. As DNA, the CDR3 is TGTGCCAGCAGCTTCCCCAGGAGGGCTAGCGGACGTTACAATGAGCAGTTCTTC.

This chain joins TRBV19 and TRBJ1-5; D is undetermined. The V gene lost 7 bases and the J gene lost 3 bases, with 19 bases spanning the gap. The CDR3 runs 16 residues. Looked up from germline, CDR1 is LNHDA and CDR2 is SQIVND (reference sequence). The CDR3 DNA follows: TGTGCCAGTACACCCGGCCGAGGGCCGTACAATCAGCCCCAGCATTTT. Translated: CASTPGRGPYNQPQHF.

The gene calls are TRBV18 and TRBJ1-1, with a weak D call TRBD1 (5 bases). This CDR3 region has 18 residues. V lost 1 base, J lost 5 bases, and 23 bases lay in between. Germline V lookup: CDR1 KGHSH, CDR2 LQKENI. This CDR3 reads CASSPLRHRTRTITEAFF. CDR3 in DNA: TGTGCCAGCTCACCACTGAGGCACAGGACCAGAACCATAACTGAAGCTTTCTTT.

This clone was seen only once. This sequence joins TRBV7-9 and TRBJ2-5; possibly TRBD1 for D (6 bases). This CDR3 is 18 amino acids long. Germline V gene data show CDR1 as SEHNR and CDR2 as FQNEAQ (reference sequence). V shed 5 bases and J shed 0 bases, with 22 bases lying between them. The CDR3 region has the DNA TGTGCCAGCAGCCCTCCCAGGGGAGAACGACAGTACCAAGAGACCCAGTACTTC. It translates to CASSPPRGERQYQETQYF.

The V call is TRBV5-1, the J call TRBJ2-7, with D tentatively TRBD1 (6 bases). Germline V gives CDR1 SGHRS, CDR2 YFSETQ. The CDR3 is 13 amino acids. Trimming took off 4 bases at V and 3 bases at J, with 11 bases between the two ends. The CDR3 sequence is CASSLEDSYEQYF. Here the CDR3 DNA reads TGCGCCAGCAGCCTCGAGGACAGCTACGAGCAGTACTTC.

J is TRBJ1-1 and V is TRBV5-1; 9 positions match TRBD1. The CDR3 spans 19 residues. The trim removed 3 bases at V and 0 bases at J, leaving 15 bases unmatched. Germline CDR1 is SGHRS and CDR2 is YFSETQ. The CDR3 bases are TGCGCCAGCAGCTCCCCGCCCGGGACAGGGCCTTGGATGAACACTGAAGCTTTCTTT. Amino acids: CASSSPPGTGPWMNTEAFF.

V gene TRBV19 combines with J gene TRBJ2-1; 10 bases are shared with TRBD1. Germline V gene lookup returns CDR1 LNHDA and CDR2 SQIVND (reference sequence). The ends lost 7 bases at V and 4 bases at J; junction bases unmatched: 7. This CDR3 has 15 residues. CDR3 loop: CASTKGQGMYNEQFF. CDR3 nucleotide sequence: TGTGCCAGTACCAAGGGACAGGGGATGTACAATGAGCAGTTCTTC.

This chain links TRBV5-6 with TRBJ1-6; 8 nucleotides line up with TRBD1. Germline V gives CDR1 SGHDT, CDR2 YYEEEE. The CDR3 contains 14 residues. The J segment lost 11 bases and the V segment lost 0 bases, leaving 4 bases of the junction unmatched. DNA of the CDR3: TGTGCCAGCAGCTTGGTTCAGGGGGCAGCACCCCTCCACTTT. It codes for CASSLVQGAAPLHF.

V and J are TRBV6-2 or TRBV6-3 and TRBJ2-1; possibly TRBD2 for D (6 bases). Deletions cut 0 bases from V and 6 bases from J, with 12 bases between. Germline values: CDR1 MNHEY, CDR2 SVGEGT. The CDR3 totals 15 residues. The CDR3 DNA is TGTGCCAGCAGTTACTCGACAACCGGGGGCAATGAGCAGTTCTTC. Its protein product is CASSYSTTGGNEQFF.

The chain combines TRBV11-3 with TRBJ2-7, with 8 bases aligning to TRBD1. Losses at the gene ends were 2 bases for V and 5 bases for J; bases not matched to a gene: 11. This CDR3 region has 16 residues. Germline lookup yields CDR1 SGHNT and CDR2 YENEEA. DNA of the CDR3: TGTGCCAGCAGCTTATCCCTGACAGGGGAATCGGACGAGCAGTACTTC. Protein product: CASSLSLTGESDEQYF.

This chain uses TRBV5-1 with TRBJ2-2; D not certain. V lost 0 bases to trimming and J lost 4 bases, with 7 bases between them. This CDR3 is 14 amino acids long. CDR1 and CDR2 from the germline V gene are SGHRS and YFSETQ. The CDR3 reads CASSLETITGELFF. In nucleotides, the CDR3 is TGCGCCAGCAGCTTGGAAACTATCACCGGGGAGCTGTTTTTT.

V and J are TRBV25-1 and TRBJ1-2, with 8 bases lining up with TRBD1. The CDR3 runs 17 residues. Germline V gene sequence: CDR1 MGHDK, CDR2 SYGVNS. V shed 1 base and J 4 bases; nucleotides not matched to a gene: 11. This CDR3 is CASSELGGLQGVYGYTF. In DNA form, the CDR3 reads TGTGCCAGCAGTGAATTAGGAGGATTACAGGGGGTCTATGGCTACACCTTC.

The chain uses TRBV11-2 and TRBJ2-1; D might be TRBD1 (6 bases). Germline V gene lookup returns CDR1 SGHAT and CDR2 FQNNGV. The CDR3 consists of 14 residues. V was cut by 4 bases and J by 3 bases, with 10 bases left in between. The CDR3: CASSSIRGYNEQFF. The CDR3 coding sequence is TGTGCCAGCAGCTCGATCAGGGGCTACAATGAGCAGTTCTTC.

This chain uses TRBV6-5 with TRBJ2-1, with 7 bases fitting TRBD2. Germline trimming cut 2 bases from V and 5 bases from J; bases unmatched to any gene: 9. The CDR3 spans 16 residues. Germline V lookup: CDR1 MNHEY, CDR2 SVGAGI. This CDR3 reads CASSYLGGVLNNEQFF. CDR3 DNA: TGTGCCAGCAGTTACCTGGGGGGGGTCTTAAACAATGAGCAGTTCTTC.

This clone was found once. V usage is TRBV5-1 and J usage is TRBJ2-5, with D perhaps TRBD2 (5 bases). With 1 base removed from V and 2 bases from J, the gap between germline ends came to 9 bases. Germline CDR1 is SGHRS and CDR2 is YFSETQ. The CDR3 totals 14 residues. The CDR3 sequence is CASSLQTIQETQYF. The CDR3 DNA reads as TGCGCCAGCAGCTTGCAGACTATTCAAGAGACCCAGTACTTC.

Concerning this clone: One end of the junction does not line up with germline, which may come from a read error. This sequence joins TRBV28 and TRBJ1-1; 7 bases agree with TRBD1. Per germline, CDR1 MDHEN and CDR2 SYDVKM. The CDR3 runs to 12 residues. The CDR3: CVTGARDTEAFF. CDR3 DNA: TGCGTCACAGGGGCGCGGGACACTGAAGCTTTCTTT. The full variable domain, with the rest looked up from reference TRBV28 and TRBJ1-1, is DVKVTQSSRYLVKRTGEKVFLECVQDMDHENMFWYRQDPGLGLRLIYFSYDVKMKEKGDIPEGYSVSREKKERFSLILESASTNQTSMYLCVTGARDTEAFFGQGTRLTVV.

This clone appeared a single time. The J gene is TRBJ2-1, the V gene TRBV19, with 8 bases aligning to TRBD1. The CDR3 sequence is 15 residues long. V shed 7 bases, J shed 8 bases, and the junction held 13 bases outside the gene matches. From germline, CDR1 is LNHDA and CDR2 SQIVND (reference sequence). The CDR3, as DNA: TGTGCCAGTACCCAATCTTGGACAGGGCACCATGAGCAGTTCTTC. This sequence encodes CASTQSWTGHHEQFF.

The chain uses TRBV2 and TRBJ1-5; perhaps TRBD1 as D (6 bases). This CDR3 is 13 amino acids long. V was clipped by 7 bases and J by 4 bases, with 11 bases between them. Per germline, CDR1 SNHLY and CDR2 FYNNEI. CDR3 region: CASTQGLNQPQHF. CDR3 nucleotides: TGTGCCAGCACCCAGGGGTTAAATCAGCCCCAGCATTTT.

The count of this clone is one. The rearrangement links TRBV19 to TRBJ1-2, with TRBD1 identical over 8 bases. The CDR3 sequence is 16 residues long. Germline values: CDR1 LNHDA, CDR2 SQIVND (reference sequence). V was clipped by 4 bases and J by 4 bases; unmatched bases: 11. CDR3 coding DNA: TGTGCCAGTAGTAAACAAGGACAGGGCTACCTCTATGGCTACACCTTC. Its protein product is CASSKQGQGYLYGYTF.

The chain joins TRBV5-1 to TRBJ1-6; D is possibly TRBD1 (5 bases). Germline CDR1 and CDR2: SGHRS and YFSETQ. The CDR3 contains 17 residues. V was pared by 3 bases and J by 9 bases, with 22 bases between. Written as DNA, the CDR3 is TGCGCCAGCAGCTCGACGGCGACAGACATTTCGGGTTCACCCCTCCACTTT. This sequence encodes CASSSTATDISGSPLHF.

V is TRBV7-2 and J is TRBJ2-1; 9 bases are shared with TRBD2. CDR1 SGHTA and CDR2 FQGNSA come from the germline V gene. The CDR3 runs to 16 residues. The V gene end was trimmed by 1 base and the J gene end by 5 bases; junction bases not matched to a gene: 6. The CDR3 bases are TGTGCCAGCAGCTTAGGAGCGGGACTAGCAAACAATGAGCAGTTCTTC. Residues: CASSLGAGLANNEQFF.

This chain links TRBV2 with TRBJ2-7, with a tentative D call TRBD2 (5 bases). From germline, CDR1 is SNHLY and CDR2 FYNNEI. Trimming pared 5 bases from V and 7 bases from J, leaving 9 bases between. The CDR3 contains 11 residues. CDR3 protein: CASSPEEEQYF. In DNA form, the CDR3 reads TGTGCCAGCAGTCCGGAGGAGGAGCAGTACTTC.